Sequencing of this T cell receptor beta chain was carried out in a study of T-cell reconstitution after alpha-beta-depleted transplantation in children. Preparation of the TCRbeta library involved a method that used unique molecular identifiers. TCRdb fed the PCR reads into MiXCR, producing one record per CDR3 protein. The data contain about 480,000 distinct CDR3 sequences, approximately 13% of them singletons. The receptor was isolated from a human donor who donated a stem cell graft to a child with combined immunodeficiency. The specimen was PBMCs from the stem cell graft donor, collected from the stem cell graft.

CDR3 in DNA: TGTGCCAGCAGCAAGGACAGGGACACTGAAGCTTTCTTT. This encodes CASSKDRDTEAFF. The chain combines TRBV7-9 with TRBJ1-1; 8 bases map to TRBD1. Per the germline V gene, CDR1 is SEHNR and CDR2 is FQNEAQ (reference sequence). This CDR3 has 13 residues. Trimming took 5 bases from V and 3 from J; bases not matched to a gene: 2.